The source of this T cell receptor (beta chain) is a study of blood T cell repertoires in COVID-19. This CDR3 spans 14 amino acids. The germline CDR1 and CDR2 sequences are SGHTA and FQGNSA. With 6 bases removed from V and 2 bases from J, the gap between germline ends came to 11 bases. Method: immunoSEQ multiplex PCR; TCRdb's copy keeps in-frame clones and lacks some. The sample records around 200,000 clones, 70% to 90% being singletons. Sequenced input: peripheral blood. The source of this sequence is a woman aged 55-75 years with COVID-19, enrolled during active disease. The genes are TRBV7-2 and TRBJ1-3; the D gene is possibly TRBD1 (5 bases). CDR3: CASSPGGAGNTIYF. The CDR3 nucleotides read TGTGCCAGCAGTCCCGGAGGGGCTGGAAACACCATATATTTT.